This is a list of T cell receptor beta chains from one sample in a study of T cell responses to AZD1222 COVID-19 vaccine. Measured with immunoSEQ multiplex PCR; TCRdb has only the in-frame clones, and not every one. Among roughly 77,000 clones listed, 90% were seen once. Sequencing used peripheral blood, obtained 28 days after the second AZD1222 dose. Receptor source: an adult who received the AZD1222 COVID-19 vaccine. The CDR3 runs from the conserved cysteine through the conserved F or W. A D gene is named only where the DNA matches it firmly. Clone size is given for some rows only: seen once, a few or many times, or a class if the clone is expanded.

. . TRBJ1-5 TRBV4-3 CASSQGGHSNQPQHF TGCGCCAGCAGCCAAGGTGGTCATAGCAATCAGCCCCAGCATTTT
few TRBD1 TRBJ1-5 TRBV28 CASSSSRGQGAQPQHF TGTGCCAGCAGTTCCTCCCGGGGGCAGGGGGCTCAGCCCCAGCATTTT
. . TRBJ1-3 TRBV30 CAWREKGTSNSGNTIYF TGTGCCTGGAGAGAGAAAGGGACATCAAACTCTGGAAACACCATATATTTT
. . TRBJ1-6 TRBV7-8 CASSFANYNSPLHF TGTGCCAGCAGCTTCGCCAATTATAATTCACCCCTCCACTTT
. TRBD1 TRBJ1-5 TRBV29-1 CSVVPTGVNQPQHF TGCAGCGTTGTTCCGACAGGGGTCAATCAGCCCCAGCATTTT
. . TRBJ2-1 TRBV5-1 CASSLEVNEQFF TGCGCCAGCAGCTTGGAGGTCAATGAGCAGTTCTTC
few . TRBJ1-1 TRBV11-3 CASSFGGTEAFF TGTGCCAGCAGCTTTGGTGGCACTGAAGCTTTCTTT
. TRBD2 TRBJ2-7 TRBV11-2 CASSLDTSGSGTYEQYF TGTGCCAGCAGCTTAGATACTAGCGGGAGTGGTACATACGAGCAGTACTTC
few TRBD1 TRBJ1-5 TRBV19 CASRGTVYSNQPQHF TGTGCCAGTAGAGGGACAGTCTATAGCAATCAGCCCCAGCATTTT
. TRBD1 TRBJ1-2 TRBV2 CASHKGNPGQSGTF TGTGCCAGCCATAAGGGAAACCCGGGACAGTCGGGCACCTTC
. . TRBJ1-1 TRBV4-2 CASSQKEQPELEAFF TGTGCCAGCAGCCAAAAGGAACAGCCCGAGCTAGAAGCTTTCTTT
. . TRBJ1-1 TRBV5-1 CASSLKWWGKEDTEAFF TGCGCCAGCAGCTTGAAGTGGTGGGGGAAAGAGGACACTGAAGCTTTCTTT
. TRBD1 TRBJ2-7 TRBV5-1 CASSLGGTGPPYEQYF TGCGCCAGCAGCTTGGGGGGGACAGGGCCCCCTTACGAGCAGTACTTC
. . TRBJ2-7 TRBV5-6 CASSHLQGRSSYEQYF TGTGCCAGCAGCCATTTACAGGGACGAAGCTCCTACGAGCAGTACTTC
. . TRBJ2-1 TRBV7-3 CASQVRNNEQFF TGTGCCAGCCAGGTAAGGAACAATGAGCAGTTCTTC
. TRBD1 TRBJ2-7 TRBV5-6 CASSLARTGWSTYEQYF TGTGCCAGCAGCTTGGCTAGGACAGGTTGGTCCACCTACGAGCAGTACTTC
. . TRBJ2-7 TRBV10-3 CAISHGTSSYEQYF TGTGCCATCAGTCACGGGACGTCCTCCTACGAGCAGTACTTC
. . TRBJ1-1 TRBV9 CASSVVPEGSEAFF TGTGCCAGCAGCGTAGTACCGGAGGGCTCTGAAGCTTTCTTT
. . TRBJ1-2 TRBV7-9 CASSFGTYGYTF TGTGCCAGCAGCTTCGGGACATATGGCTACACCTTC
once . TRBJ2-4 TRBV11-2 CASSPNGVGKNIQYF TGTGCCAGCAGCCCCAACGGGGTGGGCAAAAACATTCAGTACTTC